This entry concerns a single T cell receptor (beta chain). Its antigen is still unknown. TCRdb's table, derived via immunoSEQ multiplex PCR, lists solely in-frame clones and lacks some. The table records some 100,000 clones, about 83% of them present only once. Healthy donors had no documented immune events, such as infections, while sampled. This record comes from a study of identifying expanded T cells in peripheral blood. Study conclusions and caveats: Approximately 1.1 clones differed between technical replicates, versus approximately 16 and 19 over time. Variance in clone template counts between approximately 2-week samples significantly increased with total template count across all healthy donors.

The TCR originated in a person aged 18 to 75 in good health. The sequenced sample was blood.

CDR3 amino acids: CASSQRLEQYF. The CDR3 DNA sequence: TGTGCCAGCAGTCAGAGGTTGGAGCAGTACTTC. V gene TRBV2 combines with J gene TRBJ2-7; no firm D call. V lost 5 bases to trimming and J lost 7 bases, with 9 bases between them. The CDR3 totals 11 residues. In germline, CDR1 is SNHLY, CDR2 FYNNEI. The variable domain in full, with the rest retrieved from reference TRBV2 and TRBJ2-7, is EPEVTQTPSHQVTQMGQEVILRCVPISNHLYFYWYRQILGQKVEFLVSFYNNEISEKSEIFDDQFSVERPDGSNFTLKIRSTKLEDSAMYFCASSQRLEQYFGPGTRLTVT.